The 8 T cell receptor beta chains reported below all come from one sample, sequenced in a study of control samples from healthy donors and cancer patients. Data came from immunoSEQ multiplex PCR; TCRdb stores just in-frame clones and leaves some out. This sample has roughly 80,000 clones; about nine tenths occur once, and the top ten carry around 5.8%. Sequencing input: blood. Every receptor here comes from a man aged 45-60 years in good health.

The rearrangement joins TRBV7-3 to TRBJ2-5, with D unclear. CDR3 size: 13 residues. Per germline, CDR1 SGHTA and CDR2 FQGTGA. V gave up 1 base and J gave up 3 bases, with 6 bases separating them. CDR3 sequence reads: CASSLRTEETQYF. The CDR3 DNA is TGTGCCAGCAGCTTAAGGACGGAAGAGACCCAGTACTTC. Combining the CDR3 with reference TRBV7-3 and TRBJ2-5 gives the whole variable domain GAGVSQTPSNKVTEKGKYVELRCDPISGHTALYWYRQSLGQGPEFLIYFQGTGAADDSGLPNDRFFAVRPEGSVSTLKIQRTERGDSAVYLCASSLRTEETQYFGPGTRLLVL.

The chain combines TRBV4-1 with TRBJ1-6, with a weak D call TRBD1 (5 bases). The CDR3 has 17 residues. The germline gives CDR1 MGHRA, CDR2 YSYEKL. Between the trimmed V and J ends, which lost 0 bases and 5 bases, there was a span of 14 bases. The CDR3 reads CASSQEGRGGNNSPLHF. CDR3 bases: TGCGCCAGCAGCCAAGAAGGGAGGGGAGGGAATAATTCACCCCTCCACTTT.

V gene TRBV30 combines with J gene TRBJ1-4; tentative D call: TRBD1 (6 bases). There are 13 residues in the CDR3. Germline values: CDR1 GTSNPN, CDR2 SVGIG (reference sequence). With 2 bases removed from V and 7 bases from J, the gap between germline ends came to 11 bases. For the CDR3, the DNA is TGTGCCTGGAGTACAGGGTGGGGTGAAAAACTGTTTTTT. Protein sequence: CAWSTGWGEKLFF.

The chain carries TRBV2 and TRBJ1-2; D ambiguous. CDR3 length equals 14 residues. Trimming stripped 4 bases from V and 4 bases from J, with 13 bases between. In germline, CDR1 is SNHLY, CDR2 FYNNEI. The CDR3 is CASSVTGILYGYTF. CDR3 in DNA: TGTGCCAGCAGTGTTACCGGGATCCTCTATGGCTACACCTTC. Variable domain in full (rest from reference TRBV2 and TRBJ1-2): EPEVTQTPSHQVTQMGQEVILRCVPISNHLYFYWYRQILGQKVEFLVSFYNNEISEKSEIFDDQFSVERPDGSNFTLKIRSTKLEDSAMYFCASSVTGILYGYTFGSGTRLTVV.

The chain uses TRBV27 and TRBJ1-5, with a weak D call TRBD1 (5 bases). With 3 bases removed from V and 7 bases from J, the gap between germline ends came to 10 bases. Germline CDR1 reads MNHEY; CDR2 reads SMNVEV (reference sequence). The CDR3 has 13 amino acids. CDR3 in amino acids: CASSFQGVQPQHF. The CDR3 bases are TGTGCCAGCAGTTTCCAGGGCGTACAGCCCCAGCATTTT.

The rearrangement joins TRBV7-8 to TRBJ1-1, with D unresolved. The CDR3 extends over 13 amino acids. V was shortened by 1 base and J by 5 bases, with 8 bases between the two germline ends. Germline V gene sequence: CDR1 SGHVS, CDR2 FQNEAQ. The CDR3 coding sequence is TGTGCCAGCAGCTTAGGAGTGGGGACTGAAGCTTTCTTT. It codes for CASSLGVGTEAFF.

This clone was seen once. The chain has TRBV19 and TRBJ1-1; D ambiguous. The CDR3 runs to 18 residues. V was trimmed by 7 bases and J by 1 base, leaving 25 bases between them. The V gene's germline CDR1 is LNHDA and CDR2 SQIVND (reference sequence). The CDR3 is CASKDIRVGLGSNTEAFF. In nucleotides, the CDR3 is TGTGCCAGTAAAGATATTAGGGTTGGTTTAGGATCGAACACTGAAGCTTTCTTT.

The chain carries TRBV5-1 and TRBJ1-1; no firm D call. The CDR3 contains 14 residues. The V end was cut by 1 base, the J end by 1 base, with 8 bases between. Germline values: CDR1 SGHRS, CDR2 YFSETQ. CDR3 sequence reads: CASSLMGENTEAFF. CDR3 in DNA: TGCGCCAGCAGCTTGATGGGAGAGAACACTGAAGCTTTCTTT.